This TCR beta chain was sequenced during a study of T cells in Graves' hyperthyroidism and ophthalmopathy. This clonotype was recorded many times. The antigen is not known. Exclusion of a patient resulted from uncontrolled infection, other autoimmune disease, pregnancy or lactation. Clinicians diagnosed patients from clinical symptoms, serum thyroxine and TRAb, thyroid ultrasound and orbital computed tomography. The investigators amplified TCR beta CDR3 regions from RNA transcripts. TCR CDR3 regions were first amplified by RT-PCR with HTBI primers. MiXCR, applied by TCRdb to the multiplex PCR reads, yields one record per CDR3 protein. Among hundreds of thousands of distinct CDR3 sequences listed, over 15% were seen once. Study-level points and caveats: Most thyroid clonotypes that were expanded above 0.001 also turned up in blood.

Deletions cut 4 bases from V and 4 bases from J, with 15 bases between. The germline V gene encodes CDR1 SGHRS and CDR2 YFSETQ. This CDR3 has 15 amino acids. The source is a woman aged 60 to 75 with Graves' ophthalmopathy. Sequencing was carried out using blood. The rearrangement joins TRBV5-1 to TRBJ1-5, with D possibly matching TRBD1 (6 bases). The CDR3 reads CASSPEGTRNQPQHF. The DNA for the CDR3 is TGCGCCAGCAGCCCCGAGGGGACAAGGAATCAGCCCCAGCATTTT.